This T cell receptor (beta chain) was captured by sequencing in a study of T cells in Graves' hyperthyroidism and ophthalmopathy. This clonotype has ten or more counts. Authors of the study amplified TCR beta CDR3 regions from RNA transcripts. In the first-round RT-PCR of the TCR CDR3, the HTBI primer set was used. Using its own MiXCR run on the multiplex PCR reads, TCRdb lists one record per CDR3 protein. This table has about 540,000 distinct CDR3 sequences, more than 45% appearing once. In germline, CDR1 is WSHSY, CDR2 SAAADI. V was shortened by 8 bases and J by 3 bases, with 23 bases between the two germline ends. The CDR3 contains 16 residues.

Specimen: peripheral blood or thyroid tissue (not recorded which). The rearrangement joins TRBV10-2 to TRBJ2-7; either TRBD1 or TRBD2 may supply D (6 bases each). This receptor was taken from a woman aged 18-29 years with Graves' hyperthyroidism. CDR3 sequence: CASGGHSGLAFYEQYF. The CDR3 DNA sequence: TGCGCCAGCGGGGGACATTCAGGGCTAGCGTTCTACGAGCAGTACTTC.